The clone carrying this T cell receptor beta chain appeared many times. The antigen remains unidentified. The record originates from a study of identical twins. Notes on the study in general: Sharing of beta out-of-frame sequences by twins showed a weaker excess. Invariant MAIT and iNKT cells could partly confound zero-insertion analyses. With abundant cord blood beta clonotypes, insertions were fewer; memory repertoires showed no such pattern.

CDR1 SGDLS and CDR2 YYNGEE come from the germline V gene. The CDR3 contains 16 residues. The V segment lost 4 bases and the J segment 0 bases; nucleotides outside the gene matches: 6. Template switching added a universal primer binding site, and final cDNA carried unique molecular identifiers. Each CDR3 protein is one row after TCRdb ran MiXCR on the 5' RACE reads. The sample has around 530,000 distinct CDR3 sequences; around 15% are singletons. The same data also contributed to another study, on yellow fever vaccine responses in identical twins.

The sample was CD4+ T cells sorted from blood. V usage is TRBV9 and J usage is TRBJ2-3; 9 bases match TRBD2. The sequence was collected from a woman aged 18-29 years in good health. The CDR3, as DNA: TGTGCCAGCAGCCCCCCGACTAGCGGAAGCACAGATACGCAGTATTTT. Translating it yields CASSPPTSGSTDTQYF.